A single sample is the source of the 31 T cell receptor beta chains below, sequenced in a study of shared clonotypes between healthy human individuals. Assay: immunoSEQ multiplex PCR; the TCRdb copy retains only in-frame clones and omits some. The sample comprises millions of clones, approximately 92% of which are singletons, and about 0.13% rests with the top ten. Sequencing was performed on naive CD4+ T cells sorted from blood. Subset in this sample: CD45RA+ positively selected. Receptor source: a man younger than 30 in good health.

V is TRBV19 and J is TRBJ1-3; 9 nucleotides match TRBD1. The ends lost 8 bases at V and 7 bases at J; junction bases unmatched: 12. Germline CDR1 LNHDA, CDR2 SQIVND (reference sequence). The CDR3 spans 15 residues. DNA of the CDR3: TGTGCCAGTTGCCGGGACAGGGATCTAAGTAACACCATATATTTT. Amino acid sequence: CASCRDRDLSNTIYF. Drawing the rest from reference TRBV19 and TRBJ1-3, the complete variable domain is DGGITQSPKYLFRKEGQNVTLSCEQNLNHDAMYWYRQDPGQGLRLIYYSQIVNDFQKGDIAEGYSVSREKKESFPLTVTSAQKNPTAFYLCASCRDRDLSNTIYFGEGSWLTVV.

The CDR3 here is CASSPGQVYTDTQYF. CDR3 nucleotide sequence: TGTGCCAGCAGTCCCGGACAGGTATACACAGATACGCAGTATTTT. The chain uses TRBV28 and TRBJ2-3; 7 nucleotides line up with TRBD1. The CDR3 consists of 15 residues. CDR1 MDHEN and CDR2 SYDVKM come from the germline V gene. V shed 5 bases, J shed 2 bases, and the junction held 7 bases outside the gene matches.

The chain joins TRBV15 to TRBJ2-1, with TRBD1 identical over 8 bases. The V gene end was trimmed by 2 bases and the J gene end by 4 bases; junction bases not matched to a gene: 7. CDR1 and CDR2 from the germline V gene are LNHNV and YYDKDF (reference sequence). The CDR3 is 16 residues long. The CDR3 nucleotides read TGTGCCACCAGCAGACAGACAGGGGTTAAGTACAATGAGCAGTTCTTC. Translating it yields CATSRQTGVKYNEQFF.

The chain uses TRBV30 and TRBJ2-7; TRBD2 matches at 8 bases. The V and J ends lost 3 bases and 0 bases, in that order; junction bases with no gene match: 13. Germline V CDR1 and CDR2: GTSNPN, SVGIG (reference sequence). The CDR3 is 17 residues long. The CDR3 loop reads CAWSAVRTSQPSYEQYF. The CDR3 DNA sequence: TGTGCCTGGAGCGCGGTGCGGACTAGCCAACCCTCCTACGAGCAGTACTTC.

The chain uses TRBV10-2 and TRBJ2-7; D is unclear. This CDR3 has 14 amino acids. V was cut by 1 base and J by 2 bases, with 9 bases left in between. Germline assignment: CDR1 WSHSY and CDR2 SAAADI. The CDR3 is CASSEWADPYEQYF. For the CDR3, the DNA is TGCGCCAGCAGTGAGTGGGCAGACCCCTACGAGCAGTACTTC.

This clone was seen just once. This chain links TRBV2 with TRBJ2-3; D gene ambiguous. Deletions cut 6 bases from V and 0 bases from J, with 10 bases between. CDR1 and CDR2 from the germline V gene are SNHLY and FYNNEI. This CDR3 spans 14 amino acids. This CDR3 reads CASRILGSTDTQYF. CDR3 bases: TGTGCCAGCAGGATCCTAGGGAGCACAGATACGCAGTATTTT.

This chain connects TRBV4-1 to TRBJ1-3; TRBD1 aligns across 8 bases. Losses at the gene ends were 0 bases for V and 0 bases for J; bases not matched to a gene: 10. The germline V gene encodes CDR1 MGHRA and CDR2 YSYEKL. The CDR3 is 19 amino acids. The CDR3 DNA reads as TGCGCCAGCAGCCAAGATCGGGGAACAGGGGGGTTCTCTGGAAACACCATATATTTT. Residues: CASSQDRGTGGFSGNTIYF.

The chain carries TRBV15 and TRBJ2-3, with D unclear. Trimming pared 5 bases from V and 3 bases from J, leaving 9 bases between. CDR1 and CDR2 from the germline V gene are LNHNV and YYDKDF (reference sequence). This CDR3 spans 13 amino acids. CDR3 residues: CATSPPTTDTQYF. The DNA of the CDR3 is TGTGCCACCAGCCCACCGACAACAGATACGCAGTATTTT.

This sequence joins TRBV7-9 and TRBJ2-7; tentative D call: TRBD2 (5 bases). This CDR3 has 13 amino acids. CDR1 is SEHNR and CDR2 is FQNEAQ in the germline V gene (reference sequence). V was trimmed by 11 bases and J by 0 bases, leaving 14 bases between them. CDR3 protein: CAVGSPGSYEQYF. CDR3 nucleotides: TGTGCCGTAGGGAGTCCGGGCTCCTACGAGCAGTACTTC.

V is TRBV6-1 and J is TRBJ1-5, with D perhaps TRBD1 (5 bases). The V and J ends lost 4 bases and 3 bases respectively, with 10 bases between them. This CDR3 has 14 residues. Germline values: CDR1 MNHNS, CDR2 SASEGT. The CDR3 DNA reads TGTGCCAGCAGTGGGGCAGGGTTCAATCAGCCCCAGCATTTT. This sequence encodes CASSGAGFNQPQHF.

The chain employs TRBV6-5 and TRBJ1-1; D is unclear. CDR3 size: 14 residues. Germline CDR1 reads MNHEY; CDR2 reads SVGAGI. V shed 6 bases and J shed 0 bases, with 11 bases lying between them. The CDR3 nucleotides read TGTGCCAGCAGCCTCAGCCGCATGAACACTGAAGCTTTCTTT. Protein product: CASSLSRMNTEAFF.

The chain joins TRBV6-6 to TRBJ1-6; TRBD1 agrees at 7 bases. Germline CDR1 and CDR2: MNHNY and SVGAGI (reference sequence). Germline trimming cut 6 bases from V and 8 bases from J; bases unmatched to any gene: 7. The length of the CDR3 is 14 residues. The CDR3: CASRRTGEDSPLHF. The DNA for the CDR3 is TGTGCCAGCAGACGTACAGGGGAAGATTCACCCCTCCACTTT.

V is TRBV4-1 and J is TRBJ2-5; TRBD2 matches 13 bases. V dropped 4 bases and J dropped 5; count of bases not matched to a gene: 10. This CDR3 is built from 17 residues. The V gene's germline CDR1 is MGHRA and CDR2 YSYEKL. Here the CDR3 DNA reads TGCGCCAGCAGCCCCGCACTAGCGGGAGGGCTGGGGGAGACCCAGTACTTC. It codes for CASSPALAGGLGETQYF.

This chain links TRBV30 with TRBJ2-3, with TRBD2 matching 13 bases. Germline V gene data show CDR1 as GTSNPN and CDR2 as SVGIG (reference sequence). The CDR3 totals 17 residues. With 3 bases clipped from V and 3 bases from J, the junction kept 9 bases outside the gene matches. Here the CDR3 reads CAWRLAGGPERTDTQYF. CDR3 DNA: TGTGCCTGGAGACTAGCGGGAGGGCCCGAACGTACAGATACGCAGTATTTT. Using reference TRBV30 and TRBJ2-3 for the parts outside the CDR3, the full variable domain is SQTIHQWPATLVQPVGSPLSLECTVEGTSNPNLYWYRQAAGRGLQLLFYSVGIGQISSEVPQNLSASRPQDRQFILSSKKLLLSDSGFYLCAWRLAGGPERTDTQYFGPGTRLTVL.

The J gene is TRBJ1-6, the V gene TRBV10-3, with D possibly TRBD1 on 6 matching bases. Germline loops: CDR1 ENHRY, CDR2 SYGVKD. Trimming removed 7 bases from V and 10 bases from J, with 17 bases in between. This CDR3 contains 14 residues. CDR3 coding DNA: TGTGCCATCATGGCCCAGGGGTCGGGGTCACCCCTCCACTTT. It is translated as CAIMAQGSGSPLHF.

Turning to this clone: Other DNA variants within this sample encode the same CDR3. This chain connects TRBV20-1 to TRBJ2-3, with D possibly TRBD2 on 6 matching bases. Per germline, CDR1 DFQATT and CDR2 SNEGSKA (reference sequence). This CDR3 is 11 amino acids long. DNA for the CDR3: TGCAGCGGGGGAAGCACAGATACGCAGTATTTT. Translating it yields CSGGSTDTQYF.

This chain links TRBV30 with TRBJ2-1, with TRBD2 matching over 8 bases. With 4 bases clipped from V and 4 bases from J, the junction kept 6 bases outside the gene matches. The CDR3 contains 14 residues. CDR1 is GTSNPN and CDR2 is SVGIG in the germline V gene (reference sequence). For the CDR3, the DNA is TGTGCCTGGACCCCGGGGACTAGTTACAATGAGCAGTTCTTC. This sequence encodes CAWTPGTSYNEQFF. The entire variable domain, with the rest obtained from reference TRBV30 and TRBJ2-1, is as follows: SQTIHQWPATLVQPVGSPLSLECTVEGTSNPNLYWYRQAAGRGLQLLFYSVGIGQISSEVPQNLSASRPQDRQFILSSKKLLLSDSGFYLCAWTPGTSYNEQFFGPGTRLTVL.

The chain employs TRBV4-1 and TRBJ1-1; D gene unclear. Trimming stripped 4 bases from V and 1 base from J, with 7 bases between. In germline, CDR1 is MGHRA, CDR2 YSYEKL. The CDR3 loop spans 13 amino acids. The CDR3 DNA sequence: TGCGCCAGCAGCCCCGTGGAGAACACTGAAGCTTTCTTT. This translates into CASSPVENTEAFF.

The chain has TRBV6-5 and TRBJ2-7; D call uncertain. The germline V gene encodes CDR1 MNHEY and CDR2 SVGAGI. The CDR3 loop spans 13 amino acids. Trimming stripped 5 bases from V and 1 base from J, with 9 bases between. CDR3 protein: CASSTARSYEQYF. DNA for the CDR3: TGTGCCAGCAGTACCGCCAGGTCCTACGAGCAGTACTTC.

This chain uses TRBV2 with TRBJ1-1, with D tentatively TRBD1 (5 bases). V was shortened by 8 bases and J by 0 bases, with 19 bases between the two germline ends. The CDR3 has 16 residues. Germline loops: CDR1 SNHLY, CDR2 FYNNEI. The CDR3 DNA follows: TGTGCCAGCGTTAAACAGGCAGGGTTCATGAACACTGAAGCTTTCTTT. It encodes CASVKQAGFMNTEAFF.

The chain couples TRBV18 to TRBJ2-2; D may be TRBD2 (6 bases). This CDR3 spans 12 amino acids. Looked up from germline, CDR1 is KGHSH and CDR2 is LQKENI. V lost 8 bases to trimming and J lost 5 bases, with 9 bases between them. DNA of the CDR3: TGTGCCAGCCCCAGCGGGACCGGGGAGCTGTTTTTT. Translating it yields CASPSGTGELFF.

The chain is built from TRBV18 and TRBJ2-1, with D unresolved. CDR1 is KGHSH, CDR2 LQKENI, per germline. This CDR3 contains 13 residues. V shed 4 bases and J shed 5 bases, with 9 bases lying between them. The chain's CDR3 is CASSRPENNEQFF. The CDR3 DNA reads TGTGCCAGCTCACGTCCCGAGAACAATGAGCAGTTCTTC.

This chain joins TRBV4-1 and TRBJ1-6, with 11 positions matching TRBD1. Germline V gives CDR1 MGHRA, CDR2 YSYEKL. V lost 0 bases, J lost 5 bases, and 9 bases stayed unmatched. The CDR3 has 19 amino acids. CDR3: CASSQDGTGGPSNNSPLHF. CDR3 sequence (DNA): TGCGCCAGCAGCCAAGATGGGACAGGGGGACCCTCTAATAATTCACCCCTCCACTTT.

As for this clone: Additional DNA sequences in this sample encode the identical CDR3. This chain connects TRBV5-1 to TRBJ2-1; TRBD2 matches 7 bases. V lost 4 bases and J lost 2; bases outside the gene matches: 3. CDR3 size: 14 residues. CDR1 and CDR2 (germline): SGHRS, YFSETQ. CDR3: CASSGGETYNEQFF. CDR3 sequence (DNA): TGCGCCAGCAGCGGGGGGGAAACCTACAATGAGCAGTTCTTC.

Of note for this clone: The germline gene is not matched at one end of the junction; a read error may be the cause. The chain is built from TRBV28 and TRBJ2-3; the match to TRBD1 covers 10 bases. Per the germline V gene, CDR1 is MDHEN and CDR2 is SYDVKM. The CDR3 length is 16 residues. DNA of the CDR3: TGTACCAGCAGCTCGACAGGGGGCGCTCTGGCAGATACGCAGTATTTT. This sequence encodes CTSSSTGGALADTQYF.

In regard to this clone: The sample holds other DNA sequences that translate to the same CDR3. The V and J genes are TRBV19 and TRBJ1-1; D possibly corresponds to TRBD1 (5 bases). The CDR3 extends over 14 amino acids. Trimming removed 2 bases from V and 1 base from J, with 8 bases in between. Looked up from germline, CDR1 is LNHDA and CDR2 is SQIVND (reference sequence). This chain's CDR3 is CASSITTGNTEAFF. The CDR3 coding sequence is TGTGCCAGTAGTATAACCACAGGGAACACTGAAGCTTTCTTT.

The V and J genes are TRBV7-6 and TRBJ2-5; D is unclear. V was clipped by 5 bases and J by 3 bases, with 10 bases between them. This CDR3 has 13 residues. CDR1 SGHVS and CDR2 FNYEAQ come from the germline V gene. Here the CDR3 DNA reads TGTGCCAGCAGCGATACTTGGGAAGAGACCCAGTACTTC. It encodes CASSDTWEETQYF.

V usage is TRBV27 and J usage is TRBJ1-1; D perhaps matches TRBD1 (5 bases). Trimming took off 4 bases at V and 4 bases at J, with 19 bases between the two ends. The CDR3 is 16 amino acids. From germline, CDR1 is MNHEY and CDR2 SMNVEV (reference sequence). The CDR3 DNA follows: TGTGCCAGCAGTTCCCACCCCCCGGGGGTGGCCACTGAAGCTTTCTTT. This sequence encodes CASSSHPPGVATEAFF.

This chain connects TRBV5-6 to TRBJ2-1; D gene unclear. Germline values: CDR1 SGHDT, CDR2 YYEEEE. With 1 base removed from V and 0 bases from J, the gap between germline ends came to 11 bases. This CDR3 is built from 16 residues. The CDR3: CASSLPGSSSYNEQFF. The CDR3 DNA follows: TGTGCCAGCAGCTTGCCCGGGTCAAGCTCCTACAATGAGCAGTTCTTC. The full variable domain, in which reference TRBV5-6 and TRBJ2-1 provide the parts outside the CDR3, is DAGVTQSPTHLIKTRGQQVTLRCSPKSGHDTVSWYQQALGQGPQFIFQYYEEEERQRGNFPDRFSGHQFPNYSSELNVNALLLGDSALYLCASSLPGSSSYNEQFFGPGTRLTVL.

This rearrangement joins TRBV6-1 to TRBJ1-3; no clear D gene. The germline CDR1 and CDR2 sequences are MNHNS and SASEGT. Deletions cut 2 bases from V and 4 bases from J, with 6 bases between. CDR3 length equals 13 residues. CDR3 in amino acids: CASSESGGNTIYF. CDR3 DNA sequence: TGTGCCAGCAGTGAAAGCGGGGGAAACACCATATATTTT.

About this clone: Other DNA sequences in this specimen translate into the identical CDR3. This chain joins TRBV5-4 and TRBJ1-3; the D is unclear. This CDR3 contains 14 residues. The V end lost 0 bases, the J end lost 2 bases, and 6 bases lay between the germline ends. CDR1 is SGHNT and CDR2 is YYREEE in the germline V gene (reference sequence). CDR3 sequence reads: CASSLGGTGNTIYF. The CDR3 region has the DNA TGTGCCAGCAGCTTGGGCGGGACTGGAAACACCATATATTTT. The full variable domain, completed using reference TRBV5-4 and TRBJ1-3, is ETGVTQSPTHLIKTRGQQVTLRCSSQSGHNTVSWYQQALGQGPQFIFQYYREEENGRGNFPPRFSGLQFPNYSSELNVNALELDDSALYLCASSLGGTGNTIYFGEGSWLTVV.